This is a list of T cell receptor beta chains from one sample in a study of blood T cell repertoires in COVID-19. Assay used: immunoSEQ multiplex PCR; TCRdb lists only in-frame clones, some missing. The table includes about 110,000 clones, around four fifths detected once. The sequencing input was peripheral blood. Source of these receptors: a woman aged 70-85 years with acute or convalescent COVID-19. The CDR3 runs from the conserved cysteine through the conserved F or W. D genes are given only for firm matches. A row's size may be missing; if present it is once, few, many or a size class.

V gene: TRBV21-1
D gene: .
CDR3 length: 20
clone size: .
J gene: TRBJ1-3
CDR3 protein: CASSKEEGTTPHNSGNTIYF
CDR3 DNA: TGTGCCAGCAGCAAAGAAGAAGGGACAACCCCCCATAACTCTGGAAACACCATATATTTT

V gene: TRBV9
D gene: TRBD2
CDR3 length: 16
clone size: .
J gene: TRBJ2-7
CDR3 protein: CASRKGSSGSGDEQYF
CDR3 DNA: TGTGCCAGCAGGAAAGGATCTAGCGGGAGTGGCGACGAGCAGTACTTC

V gene: TRBV25-1
D gene: .
CDR3 length: 12
clone size: .
J gene: TRBJ1-2
CDR3 protein: CASSQYPEGYTF
CDR3 DNA: TGTGCCAGCAGTCAATACCCCGAGGGCTACACCTTC

V gene: TRBV20-1
D gene: .
CDR3 length: 11
clone size: .
J gene: TRBJ1-2
CDR3 protein: CSVQSNYGYTF
CDR3 DNA: TGCAGTGTACAGAGCAACTATGGCTACACCTTC

V gene: TRBV5-4
D gene: .
CDR3 length: 15
clone size: .
J gene: TRBJ1-4
CDR3 protein: CASSLEGISNEKLFF
CDR3 DNA: TGTGCCAGCAGCTTGGAGGGGATTTCTAATGAAAAACTGTTTTTT

V gene: TRBV7-9
D gene: .
CDR3 length: 14
clone size: .
J gene: TRBJ2-7
CDR3 protein: CASSRSGRLYEQYF
CDR3 DNA: TGTGCCAGCAGTAGGTCCGGGAGACTCTACGAGCAGTACTTC

V gene: TRBV6-6
D gene: .
CDR3 length: 13
clone size: .
J gene: TRBJ1-3
CDR3 protein: CASSYSELNTIYF
CDR3 DNA: TGTGCCAGCAGTTACTCGGAGTTAAACACCATATATTTT

V gene: TRBV27
D gene: .
CDR3 length: 16
clone size: .
J gene: TRBJ1-2
CDR3 protein: CASSSVSTGPLYGYTF
CDR3 DNA: TGTGCCAGCAGTTCCGTCTCAACAGGGCCCCTCTATGGCTACACCTTC

V gene: TRBV25-1
D gene: TRBD1
CDR3 length: 13
clone size: .
J gene: TRBJ1-2
CDR3 protein: CASSAGTAYGYTF
CDR3 DNA: TGTGCCAGCAGCGCTGGGACAGCCTATGGCTACACCTTC

V gene: TRBV24-1
D gene: TRBD1
CDR3 length: 15
clone size: .
J gene: TRBJ2-5
CDR3 protein: CATSDPGTDQETQYF
CDR3 DNA: TGTGCCACCAGTGACCCCGGGACAGACCAAGAGACCCAGTACTTC

V gene: TRBV9
D gene: TRBD2
CDR3 length: 15
clone size: .
J gene: TRBJ2-1
CDR3 protein: CASSVAGTSSNEQFF
CDR3 DNA: TGTGCCAGCAGCGTAGCTGGGACTAGTAGCAATGAGCAGTTCTTC

V gene: TRBV24-1
D gene: TRBD2
CDR3 length: 19
clone size: once
J gene: TRBJ2-3
CDR3 protein: CATSFSGTSGGASTDTQYF
CDR3 DNA: TGTGCCACCAGTTTTTCCGGGACTAGCGGGGGGGCCAGCACAGATACGCAGTATTTT

V gene: TRBV4-3
D gene: .
CDR3 length: 14
clone size: .
J gene: TRBJ1-4
CDR3 protein: CASSQVGKTGQLFF
CDR3 DNA: TGCGCCAGCAGCCAAGTCGGAAAGACAGGACAACTGTTTTTT

V gene: TRBV3-1/TRBV3-2
D gene: TRBD1
CDR3 length: 18
clone size: .
J gene: TRBJ1-1
CDR3 protein: CASSPSGGTGTMNTEAFF
CDR3 DNA: TGTGCCAGCAGCCCTTCTGGGGGGACAGGGACGATGAACACTGAAGCTTTCTTT

V gene: TRBV2
D gene: TRBD1
CDR3 length: 15
clone size: .
J gene: TRBJ2-3
CDR3 protein: CASRAGTGGLGTQYF
CDR3 DNA: TGTGCCAGCAGAGCCGGGACAGGGGGTTTGGGTACGCAGTATTTT

V gene: TRBV28
D gene: .
CDR3 length: 14
clone size: .
J gene: TRBJ2-3
CDR3 protein: CASIQDTSTDTQYF
CDR3 DNA: TGTGCCAGCATTCAGGACACGAGCACAGATACGCAGTATTTT

V gene: TRBV5-8
D gene: TRBD1
CDR3 length: 15
clone size: .
J gene: TRBJ2-2
CDR3 protein: CASSPRQGISGELFF
CDR3 DNA: TGTGCCAGCAGCCCTAGACAGGGAATCTCCGGGGAGCTGTTTTTT

V gene: TRBV28
D gene: TRBD1
CDR3 length: 13
clone size: .
J gene: TRBJ2-7
CDR3 protein: CASSLEGAGEQYF
CDR3 DNA: TGTGCCAGCAGTTTAGAGGGGGCCGGCGAGCAGTACTTC

V gene: TRBV19
D gene: .
CDR3 length: 16
clone size: .
J gene: TRBJ2-1
CDR3 protein: CASRGRGSGEYGEQFF
CDR3 DNA: TGTGCCAGTAGGGGGAGGGGGAGTGGGGAGTATGGTGAGCAGTTCTTC

V gene: TRBV28
D gene: .
CDR3 length: 13
clone size: .
J gene: TRBJ2-2
CDR3 protein: CASSPGKAGELFF
CDR3 DNA: TGTGCCAGCAGTCCAGGGAAAGCCGGGGAGCTGTTTTTT

V gene: TRBV9
D gene: .
CDR3 length: 15
clone size: .
J gene: TRBJ2-1
CDR3 protein: CASSVAGFSYNEQFF
CDR3 DNA: TGTGCCAGCAGCGTAGCGGGTTTCTCCTACAATGAGCAGTTCTTC

V gene: TRBV10-3
D gene: .
CDR3 length: 13
clone size: .
J gene: TRBJ1-3
CDR3 protein: CATGSASGNTIYF
CDR3 DNA: TGTGCCACGGGAAGTGCCTCTGGAAACACCATATATTTT

V gene: TRBV19
D gene: .
CDR3 length: 15
clone size: once
J gene: TRBJ1-1
CDR3 protein: CASSLRHDTNTEAFF
CDR3 DNA: TGTGCCAGTAGTCTACGACATGATACGAACACTGAAGCTTTCTTT

V gene: TRBV7-8
D gene: .
CDR3 length: 15
clone size: .
J gene: TRBJ1-3
CDR3 protein: CASSHTRISGNTIYF
CDR3 DNA: TGTGCCAGCAGCCATACGCGCATCTCTGGAAACACCATATATTTT

V gene: TRBV28
D gene: TRBD1
CDR3 length: 16
clone size: .
J gene: TRBJ2-4
CDR3 protein: CASTRRGTGEKNIQYF
CDR3 DNA: TGTGCCAGCACCAGACGTGGGACAGGGGAAAAAAACATTCAGTACTTC

V gene: TRBV6-1
D gene: TRBD2
CDR3 length: 16
clone size: .
J gene: TRBJ2-3
CDR3 protein: CASSDRLAGAADTQYF
CDR3 DNA: TGTGCCAGCAGTGACCGACTAGCGGGAGCCGCAGATACGCAGTATTTT

V gene: TRBV27
D gene: .
CDR3 length: 14
clone size: .
J gene: TRBJ2-5
CDR3 protein: CASSHLEGGETQYF
CDR3 DNA: TGTGCCAGCAGTCATCTTGAGGGCGGGGAGACCCAGTACTTC

V gene: TRBV27
D gene: .
CDR3 length: 15
clone size: .
J gene: TRBJ2-7
CDR3 protein: CASSYRKTGSYEQYF
CDR3 DNA: TGTGCCAGCAGTTACAGGAAAACGGGCTCCTACGAGCAGTACTTC

V gene: TRBV9
D gene: .
CDR3 length: 16
clone size: few
J gene: TRBJ1-1
CDR3 protein: CASSVATQGSNTEAFF
CDR3 DNA: TGTGCCAGCAGCGTAGCGACCCAGGGGTCGAACACTGAAGCTTTCTTT

V gene: TRBV29-1
D gene: .
CDR3 length: 15
clone size: .
J gene: TRBJ2-2
CDR3 protein: CSVEPLGGNTGELFF
CDR3 DNA: TGCAGCGTTGAACCATTGGGGGGGAACACCGGGGAGCTGTTTTTT

V gene: TRBV6-5
D gene: TRBD2
CDR3 length: 15
clone size: .
J gene: TRBJ2-5
CDR3 protein: CASSWGLAGPETQYF
CDR3 DNA: TGTGCCAGCAGTTGGGGACTAGCGGGGCCGGAGACCCAGTACTTC

V gene: TRBV10-3
D gene: .
CDR3 length: 15
clone size: .
J gene: TRBJ2-2
CDR3 protein: CAISVGLAATGELFF
CDR3 DNA: TGTGCCATCAGTGTAGGGCTAGCAGCCACCGGGGAGCTGTTTTTT

V gene: TRBV28
D gene: TRBD1
CDR3 length: 16
clone size: few
J gene: TRBJ1-4
CDR3 protein: CASSLRDRVYNEKLFF
CDR3 DNA: TGTGCCAGCAGTTTAAGGGACAGGGTGTATAATGAAAAACTGTTTTTT

V gene: TRBV10-3
D gene: .
CDR3 length: 14
clone size: few
J gene: TRBJ1-5
CDR3 protein: CAISEHGGNQPQHF
CDR3 DNA: TGTGCCATCAGTGAGCATGGAGGGAACCAGCCCCAGCATTTT

V gene: TRBV28
D gene: TRBD1
CDR3 length: 16
clone size: .
J gene: TRBJ1-4
CDR3 protein: CASSFQQGAGGEKLFF
CDR3 DNA: TGTGCCAGCAGTTTCCAACAGGGGGCCGGGGGGGAAAAACTGTTTTTT

V gene: TRBV9
D gene: .
CDR3 length: 14
clone size: .
J gene: TRBJ2-3
CDR3 protein: CASSVGGPTDTQYF
CDR3 DNA: TGTGCCAGCAGCGTAGGGGGGCCCACAGATACGCAGTATTTT

V gene: TRBV5-1
D gene: TRBD1
CDR3 length: 14
clone size: .
J gene: TRBJ1-2
CDR3 protein: CASSATGGGYGYTF
CDR3 DNA: TGCGCCAGCAGCGCGACAGGGGGCGGCTATGGCTACACCTTC

V gene: TRBV7-9
D gene: .
CDR3 length: 16
clone size: .
J gene: TRBJ1-2
CDR3 protein: CASSSSGGPANYGYTF
CDR3 DNA: TGTGCCAGCAGCAGCAGCGGGGGGCCAGCTAACTATGGCTACACCTTC

V gene: TRBV28
D gene: TRBD2
CDR3 length: 15
clone size: .
J gene: TRBJ2-5
CDR3 protein: CASSGSGGGKETQYF
CDR3 DNA: TGTGCCAGCAGCGGAAGTGGGGGGGGAAAAGAGACCCAGTACTTC

V gene: TRBV3-1/TRBV3-2
D gene: TRBD1
CDR3 length: 13
clone size: .
J gene: TRBJ1-2
CDR3 protein: CASSQQGAGGYTF
CDR3 DNA: TGTGCCAGCAGCCAACAGGGGGCGGGTGGCTACACCTTC

V gene: TRBV6-6
D gene: .
CDR3 length: 13
clone size: few
J gene: TRBJ1-4
CDR3 protein: CASRTQLNEKLFF
CDR3 DNA: TGTGCCAGCCGAACACAGCTTAATGAAAAACTGTTTTTT

V gene: TRBV5-8
D gene: .
CDR3 length: 15
clone size: .
J gene: TRBJ1-2
CDR3 protein: CASSDAGRWSYGYTF
CDR3 DNA: TGTGCCAGCAGCGATGCAGGGAGGTGGAGCTATGGCTACACCTTC

V gene: TRBV3-1/TRBV3-2
D gene: TRBD2
CDR3 length: 15
clone size: .
J gene: TRBJ2-3
CDR3 protein: CASSQNSGSADTQYF
CDR3 DNA: TGTGCCAGCAGCCAAAATAGCGGGTCGGCAGATACGCAGTATTTT

V gene: TRBV28
D gene: .
CDR3 length: 14
clone size: .
J gene: TRBJ1-6
CDR3 protein: CASASGIRNSPLHF
CDR3 DNA: TGTGCCAGCGCGTCCGGGATTCGTAATTCACCCCTCCACTTT

V gene: TRBV10-3
D gene: TRBD2
CDR3 length: 15
clone size: .
J gene: TRBJ2-3
CDR3 protein: CAISGAGGPYDTQYF
CDR3 DNA: TGTGCCATCAGTGGCGCGGGAGGGCCATATGATACGCAGTATTTT

V gene: TRBV7-6
D gene: .
CDR3 length: 16
clone size: few
J gene: TRBJ2-5
CDR3 protein: CASSLAGSASQETQYF
CDR3 DNA: TGTGCCAGCAGCTTAGCAGGTTCGGCTAGCCAAGAGACCCAGTACTTC

V gene: TRBV9
D gene: TRBD2
CDR3 length: 17
clone size: .
J gene: TRBJ2-3
CDR3 protein: CASSSRTSGSFVDTQYF
CDR3 DNA: TGTGCCAGCAGCTCCAGGACTAGCGGGAGTTTTGTAGATACGCAGTATTTT

V gene: TRBV5-1
D gene: .
CDR3 length: 14
clone size: .
J gene: TRBJ1-3
CDR3 protein: CASSPENSGNTIYF
CDR3 DNA: TGCGCCAGCAGCCCGGAGAATTCTGGAAACACCATATATTTT

V gene: TRBV6-5
D gene: .
CDR3 length: 13
clone size: .
J gene: TRBJ1-3
CDR3 protein: CASILSSGNTIYF
CDR3 DNA: TGTGCCAGCATTTTGTCTTCTGGAAACACCATATATTTT

V gene: TRBV29-1
D gene: .
CDR3 length: 14
clone size: few
J gene: TRBJ2-7
CDR3 protein: CSVEDPTRSYEQYF
CDR3 DNA: TGCAGCGTTGAAGATCCGACGCGGAGCTACGAGCAGTACTTC

V gene: TRBV30
D gene: TRBD2
CDR3 length: 17
clone size: once
J gene: TRBJ2-5
CDR3 protein: CAWSVRKLAGKRETQYF
CDR3 DNA: TGTGCCTGGAGTGTACGCAAACTAGCGGGAAAGCGAGAGACCCAGTACTTC

V gene: TRBV7-3
D gene: TRBD1
CDR3 length: 13
clone size: .
J gene: TRBJ1-1
CDR3 protein: CASSSPGGTEAFF
CDR3 DNA: TGTGCCAGCAGCTCCCCAGGGGGCACTGAAGCTTTCTTT

V gene: TRBV10-3
D gene: .
CDR3 length: 15
clone size: .
J gene: TRBJ2-2
CDR3 protein: CAIKRGEVAVGELFF
CDR3 DNA: TGTGCCATCAAACGAGGGGAGGTGGCAGTCGGGGAGCTGTTTTTT

V gene: TRBV28
D gene: .
CDR3 length: 13
clone size: .
J gene: TRBJ2-3
CDR3 protein: CASKSRRTDTQYF
CDR3 DNA: TGTGCCAGCAAGTCGCGCCGCACAGATACGCAGTATTTT

V gene: TRBV6-4
D gene: .
CDR3 length: 15
clone size: .
J gene: TRBJ2-1
CDR3 protein: CASSDHGGSYNEQFF
CDR3 DNA: TGTGCCAGCAGTGACCATGGGGGGTCCTACAATGAGCAGTTCTTC

V gene: TRBV5-8
D gene: .
CDR3 length: 15
clone size: .
J gene: TRBJ2-2
CDR3 protein: CASTLTGGLIGELFF
CDR3 DNA: TGTGCCAGCACCCTCACTGGGGGCCTGATCGGGGAGCTGTTTTTT